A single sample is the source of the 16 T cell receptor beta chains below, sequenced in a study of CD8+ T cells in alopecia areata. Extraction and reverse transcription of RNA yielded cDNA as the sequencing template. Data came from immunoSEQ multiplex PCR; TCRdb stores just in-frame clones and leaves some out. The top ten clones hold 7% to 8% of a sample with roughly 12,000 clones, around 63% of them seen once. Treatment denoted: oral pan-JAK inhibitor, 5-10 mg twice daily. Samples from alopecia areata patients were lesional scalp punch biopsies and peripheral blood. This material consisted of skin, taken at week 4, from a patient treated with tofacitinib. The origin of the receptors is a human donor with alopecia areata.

The CDR3 region has the DNA TGTGCCAGCAGCTTAGGATCCTACGAGCAGTACTTC. This encodes CASSLGSYEQYF. The rearrangement joins TRBV7-2 to TRBJ2-7; D remains ambiguous. The CDR3 totals 12 residues. The V end lost 1 base, the J end lost 1 base, and 2 bases lay between the germline ends. Per the germline V gene, CDR1 is SGHTA and CDR2 is FQGNSA. The entire variable domain, with the rest obtained from reference TRBV7-2 and TRBJ2-7, is as follows: GAGVSQSPSNKVTEKGKDVELRCDPISGHTALYWYRQSLGQGLEFLIYFQGNSAPDKSGLPSDRFSAERTGGSVSTLTIQRTQQEDSAVYLCASSLGSYEQYFGPGTRLTVT.

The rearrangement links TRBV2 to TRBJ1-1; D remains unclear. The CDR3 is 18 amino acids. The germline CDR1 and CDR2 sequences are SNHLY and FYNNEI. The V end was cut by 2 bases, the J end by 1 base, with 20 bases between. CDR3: CASSERGPEDGWNTEAFF. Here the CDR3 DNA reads TGTGCCAGCAGTGAACGTGGGCCCGAAGATGGTTGGAACACTGAAGCTTTCTTT.

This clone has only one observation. The CDR3: CASNSPGQAFYEQYF. The CDR3 bases are TGTGCCAGCAACTCCCCGGGACAGGCTTTCTACGAGCAGTACTTC. The genes are TRBV7-9 and TRBJ2-7; 8 nucleotides match TRBD1. This CDR3 has 15 amino acids. V lost 7 bases, J lost 3 bases, and 11 bases stayed unmatched. CDR1 and CDR2 (germline): SEHNR, FQNEAQ (reference sequence).

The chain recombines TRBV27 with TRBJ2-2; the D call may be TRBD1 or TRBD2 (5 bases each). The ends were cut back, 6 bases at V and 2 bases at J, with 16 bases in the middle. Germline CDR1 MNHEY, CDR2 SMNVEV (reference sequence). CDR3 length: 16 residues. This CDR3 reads CASSLLGTLNTGELFF. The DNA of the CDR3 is TGTGCCAGCAGCCTCCTCGGGACCTTAAACACCGGGGAGCTGTTTTTT.

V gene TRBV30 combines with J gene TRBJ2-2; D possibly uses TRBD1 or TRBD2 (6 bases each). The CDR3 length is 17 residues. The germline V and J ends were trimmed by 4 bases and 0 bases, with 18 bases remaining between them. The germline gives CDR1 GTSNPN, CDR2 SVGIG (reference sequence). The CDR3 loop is CAWIFKGGRANTGELFF. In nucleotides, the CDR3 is TGTGCCTGGATCTTTAAGGGGGGAAGGGCGAACACCGGGGAGCTGTTTTTT.

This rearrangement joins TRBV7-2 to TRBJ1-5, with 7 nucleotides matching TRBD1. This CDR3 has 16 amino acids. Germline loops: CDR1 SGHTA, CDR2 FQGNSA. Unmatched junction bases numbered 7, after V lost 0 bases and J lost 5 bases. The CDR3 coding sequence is TGTGCCAGCAGCTTAGCGCCTACAGGGGCTCATCAGCCCCAGCATTTT. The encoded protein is CASSLAPTGAHQPQHF.

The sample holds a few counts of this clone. The CDR3 DNA reads as TGTGCCAGCAGCTCGTCGACATTCACTGAAGCTTTCTTT. It is translated as CASSSSTFTEAFF. The gene calls are TRBV5-4 and TRBJ1-1; D is ambiguous. Per the germline V gene, CDR1 is SGHNT and CDR2 is YYREEE (reference sequence). V was clipped by 3 bases and J by 4 bases, with 10 bases between them. The CDR3 contains 13 residues.

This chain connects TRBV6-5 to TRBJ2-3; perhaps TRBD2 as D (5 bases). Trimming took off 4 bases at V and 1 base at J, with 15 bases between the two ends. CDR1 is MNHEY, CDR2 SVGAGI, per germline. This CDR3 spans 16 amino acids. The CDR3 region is CASSSALGARTDTQYF. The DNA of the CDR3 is TGTGCCAGCAGTTCGGCCCTGGGAGCCCGCACAGATACGCAGTATTTT.

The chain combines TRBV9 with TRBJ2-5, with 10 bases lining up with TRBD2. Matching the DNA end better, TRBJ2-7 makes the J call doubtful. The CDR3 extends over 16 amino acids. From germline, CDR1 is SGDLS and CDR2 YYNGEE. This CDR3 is CASSVGPSGGSYEQYF. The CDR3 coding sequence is TGTGCCAGCAGCGTAGGTCCTAGCGGGGGCTCCTACGAGCAGTACTTC.

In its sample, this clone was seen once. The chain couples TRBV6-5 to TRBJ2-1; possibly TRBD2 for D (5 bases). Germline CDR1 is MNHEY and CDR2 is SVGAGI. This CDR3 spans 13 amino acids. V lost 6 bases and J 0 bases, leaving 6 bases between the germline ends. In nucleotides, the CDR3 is TGTGCCAGCAGCGGGGACTCCTACAATGAGCAGTTCTTC. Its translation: CASSGDSYNEQFF.

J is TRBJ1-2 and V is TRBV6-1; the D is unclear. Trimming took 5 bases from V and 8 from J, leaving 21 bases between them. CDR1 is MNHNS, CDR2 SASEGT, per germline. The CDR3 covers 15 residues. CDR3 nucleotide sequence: TGTGCCAGCAGTCCTCTCCTACAGTCCGCGGGAGGCTACACCTTC. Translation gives CASSPLLQSAGGYTF.

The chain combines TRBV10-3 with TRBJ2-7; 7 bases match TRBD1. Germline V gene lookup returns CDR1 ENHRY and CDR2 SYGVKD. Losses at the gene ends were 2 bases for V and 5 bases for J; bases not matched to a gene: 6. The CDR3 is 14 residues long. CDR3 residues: CAISERGGYDEQYF. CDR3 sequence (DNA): TGTGCCATCAGTGAGAGAGGGGGCTACGACGAGCAGTACTTC.

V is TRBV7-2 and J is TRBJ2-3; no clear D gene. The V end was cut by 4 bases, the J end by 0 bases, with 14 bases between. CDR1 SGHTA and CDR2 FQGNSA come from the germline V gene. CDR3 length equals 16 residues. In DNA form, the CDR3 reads TGTGCCAGCAGCTCGCCTAGGACCCCTAGCACAGATACGCAGTATTTT. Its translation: CASSSPRTPSTDTQYF.

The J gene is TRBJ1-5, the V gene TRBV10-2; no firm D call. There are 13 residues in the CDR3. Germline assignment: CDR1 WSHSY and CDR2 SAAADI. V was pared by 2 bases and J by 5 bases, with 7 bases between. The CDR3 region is CASSEGRDQPQHF. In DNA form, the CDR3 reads TGCGCCAGCAGTGAGGGCCGGGATCAGCCCCAGCATTTT.

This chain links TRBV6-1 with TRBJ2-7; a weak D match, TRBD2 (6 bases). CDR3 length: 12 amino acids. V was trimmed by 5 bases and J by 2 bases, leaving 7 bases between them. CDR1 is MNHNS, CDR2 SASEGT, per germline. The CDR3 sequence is CASSRLAYEQYF. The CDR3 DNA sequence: TGTGCCAGCAGTCGACTAGCCTACGAGCAGTACTTC.

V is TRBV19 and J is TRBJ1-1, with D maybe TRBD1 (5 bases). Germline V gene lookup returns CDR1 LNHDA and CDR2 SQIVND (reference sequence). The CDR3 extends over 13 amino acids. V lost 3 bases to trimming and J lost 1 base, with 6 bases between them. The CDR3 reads CASSMGRNTEAFF. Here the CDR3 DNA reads TGTGCCAGTAGTATGGGACGGAACACTGAAGCTTTCTTT.